A single sample is the source of the 25 T cell receptor beta chains below, sequenced in a study of response to subunit inactivated influenza vaccine. TCRdb re-called the RT-PCR reads with MiXCR, one entry per CDR3 protein. The sample consists of 170,000 or so distinct CDR3 sequences, about 10% of them appearing once. Sample: CD8+ T cells sorted from PBMCs, taken roughly 24 months after vaccination. Receptors originate from a man between 50 and 69 years old who received an inactivated influenza vaccine.

This clonotype was counted only a few times. The rearrangement links TRBV12-3 or TRBV12-4 to TRBJ2-3; no reliable D call. This CDR3 has 13 residues. Between the trimmed V and J ends, which lost 5 bases and 2 bases, there was a span of 8 bases. In DNA form, the CDR3 reads TGTGCCAGCAGTGACTTGACCACAGATACGCAGTATTTT. It encodes CASSDLTTDTQYF.

This clonotype was detected ten times or more. The J gene is TRBJ2-1, the V gene TRBV9, with D maybe TRBD2 (6 bases). The CDR3 covers 14 residues. Per the germline V gene, CDR1 is SGDLS and CDR2 is YYNGEE. V shed 3 bases and J shed 4 bases, with 11 bases lying between them. As DNA, the CDR3 is TGTGCCAGCAGCGCCGATAGCGGATACAATGAGCAGTTCTTC. Its translation: CASSADSGYNEQFF.

The gene calls are TRBV20-1 and TRBJ2-1; D possibly corresponds to TRBD2 (5 bases). Trimming took off 0 bases at V and 2 bases at J, with 17 bases between the two ends. The CDR3 has 17 residues. Germline V gene data show CDR1 as DFQATT and CDR2 as SNEGSKA (reference sequence). For the CDR3, the DNA is TGCAGTGCTAGAGATCGGTTAACGGGATTTACCTACAATGAGCAGTTCTTC. Encoded protein: CSARDRLTGFTYNEQFF.

This clonotype was recorded a few times. This rearrangement joins TRBV27 to TRBJ2-7; TRBD2 matches at 8 bases. J gave up 3 bases and V 1 base, and 8 bases lay outside the gene matches. The CDR3 sequence is 16 residues long. Germline lookup yields CDR1 MNHEY and CDR2 SMNVEV (reference sequence). The CDR3 spells CASSLYFAGGSYEQYF. DNA of the CDR3: TGTGCCAGCAGTTTATATTTTGCGGGGGGTAGCTACGAGCAGTACTTC.

This clonotype was seen a handful of times. J is TRBJ1-1 and V is TRBV2, with a weak D call TRBD1 (6 bases). The germline CDR1 and CDR2 sequences are SNHLY and FYNNEI. Trimming removed 0 bases from V and 3 bases from J, with 8 bases in between. The CDR3 has 14 residues. CDR3 in amino acids: CASSEAGAYTEAFF. The CDR3 DNA is TGTGCCAGCAGTGAAGCGGGGGCGTACACTGAAGCTTTCTTT.

This chain links TRBV7-9 with TRBJ2-1, with unresolved D. This CDR3 region has 15 residues. Germline lookup yields CDR1 SEHNR and CDR2 FQNEAQ (reference sequence). Between the trimmed V and J ends, which lost 2 bases and 3 bases, there was a span of 11 bases. CDR3 bases: TGTGCCAGCAGCTTACTCCCGTCTGGCTACAATGAGCAGTTCTTC. Translation: CASSLLPSGYNEQFF.

This clonotype occurred a few times. The chain joins TRBV15 to TRBJ2-5; unclear D gene. CDR3 length equals 13 residues. Germline CDR1 and CDR2: LNHNV and YYDKDF (reference sequence). V lost 9 bases, J lost 5 bases, and 16 bases lay in between. As DNA, the CDR3 is TGTGCCACTGGAGCCTCAGATGTGGAGACCCAGTACTTC. Translated, it gives CATGASDVETQYF.

The chain recombines TRBV27 with TRBJ2-7; the D gene is possibly TRBD1 (6 bases). Germline CDR1 is MNHEY and CDR2 is SMNVEV (reference sequence). V lost 1 base and J lost 0, with 16 bases in between. This CDR3 has 17 residues. The CDR3 protein is CASSLWSPRGPSYEQYF. In DNA form, the CDR3 reads TGTGCCAGCAGTTTATGGAGCCCCAGGGGACCCTCCTACGAGCAGTACTTC.

V usage is TRBV7-8 and J usage is TRBJ2-2; 8 bases fit TRBD1. Trimming removed 5 bases from V and 0 bases from J; junction bases left unmatched: 8. CDR3 length: 17 residues. Germline-derived CDR1 and CDR2 are SGHVS and FQNEAQ. Written as DNA, the CDR3 is TGTGCCAGCAGCCCAAGGACAGGGCTCGCGAACACCGGGGAGCTGTTTTTT. Its translation is CASSPRTGLANTGELFF.

This clonotype was observed at least ten times. J is TRBJ2-5 and V is TRBV24-1, with TRBD1 matching over 7 bases. Germline V gene lookup returns CDR1 KGHDR and CDR2 SFDVKD. The CDR3 length is 16 residues. The V gene end was trimmed by 3 bases and the J gene end by 2 bases; junction bases not matched to a gene: 8. The CDR3 DNA reads as TGTGCCACCAGTGATCCGACAGGGACGAGTCAAGAGACCCAGTACTTC. Translated, it gives CATSDPTGTSQETQYF.

The rearrangement links TRBV28 to TRBJ2-1; TRBD2 aligns across 12 bases. The CDR3 contains 17 residues. The J segment lost 4 bases and the V segment lost 4 bases, leaving 8 bases of the junction unmatched. Per the germline V gene, CDR1 is MDHEN and CDR2 is SYDVKM. DNA of the CDR3: TGTGCCAGCAGTTACCCCGGGACTAGCGGGTTTTACAATGAGCAGTTCTTC. This encodes CASSYPGTSGFYNEQFF.

This rearrangement joins TRBV4-3 to TRBJ2-1, with 11 bases matching TRBD2. V lost 2 bases and J lost 3; bases outside the gene matches: 6. Germline CDR1 LGHNA, CDR2 YSLEER. This CDR3 spans 17 amino acids. The CDR3 sequence is CASSQLLTSGGYNEQFF. CDR3 nucleotide sequence: TGCGCCAGCAGCCAATTGCTAACTAGCGGGGGCTACAATGAGCAGTTCTTC.

The J gene is TRBJ2-5, the V gene TRBV6-6; no reliable D call. CDR3 length equals 11 residues. Germline V CDR1 and CDR2: MNHNY, SVGAGI (reference sequence). V lost 11 bases, J lost 4 bases, and 11 bases lay in between. The CDR3 DNA follows: TGTGCCGCGCTGGGTGGAGAGACCCAGTACTTC. Protein sequence: CAALGGETQYF.

The chain recombines TRBV4-1 with TRBJ2-3, with D possibly being TRBD1 or TRBD2 (6 bases each). With 0 bases removed from V and 2 bases from J, the gap between germline ends came to 18 bases. This CDR3 has 18 amino acids. Germline V gene sequence: CDR1 MGHRA, CDR2 YSYEKL. In nucleotides, the CDR3 is TGCGCCAGCAGCCAAGAGCGTTGGGGGGCGGGATTCACAGATACGCAGTATTTT. Translation: CASSQERWGAGFTDTQYF.

This clonotype has a handful of counts. The V call is TRBV5-1, the J call TRBJ2-1; 7 nucleotides line up with TRBD2. Per germline, CDR1 SGHRS and CDR2 YFSETQ. The junction had 7 bases not matched to a gene; V was cut back by 2 bases and J by 2 bases. The CDR3 runs to 16 residues. The CDR3 sequence is CASSFGAGVAYNEQFF. CDR3 in DNA: TGCGCCAGCAGCTTTGGCGCGGGAGTAGCCTACAATGAGCAGTTCTTC.

The chain employs TRBV11-2 and TRBJ2-4; D may be TRBD1 (6 bases). The V and J ends lost 2 bases and 0 bases respectively, with 17 bases between them. The CDR3 consists of 18 residues. From germline, CDR1 is SGHAT and CDR2 FQNNGV. The CDR3: CASSLTRTDKLAKNIQYF. The DNA of the CDR3 is TGTGCCAGCAGCTTAACCCGGACAGACAAGCTAGCCAAAAACATTCAGTACTTC.

Ten or more counts support this clonotype. The V and J genes are TRBV27 and TRBJ2-5; the match to TRBD2 covers 7 bases. The germline V gene has CDR1 MNHEY and CDR2 SMNVEV (reference sequence). The CDR3 has 16 residues. Trimming at V came to 9 bases and at J to 9 bases, leaving 22 bases not matched to a gene. The CDR3 coding sequence is TGTGCCAGTAAGACTTTGCCTAGCGGCCCGCAAGCGTCCCAGTACTTC. It specifies CASKTLPSGPQASQYF.

The chain employs TRBV7-2 and TRBJ1-4; D is unclear. The germline V gene has CDR1 SGHTA and CDR2 FQGNSA. This CDR3 is built from 15 residues. V was pared by 5 bases and J by 1 base, with 11 bases between. For the CDR3, the DNA is TGTGCCAGCAGCCCGGGGTGGAGAACTAATGAAAAACTGTTTTTT. Its protein product is CASSPGWRTNEKLFF.

This clonotype came up many times. This chain uses TRBV7-8 with TRBJ2-1; 7 bases map to TRBD2. From germline, CDR1 is SGHVS and CDR2 FQNEAQ. The CDR3 has 12 residues. Trimming took 3 bases from V and 7 from J; bases not matched to a gene: 0. The CDR3 bases are TGTGCCAGCAGCTTCGGGAGGAATGAGCAGTTCTTC. This gives the protein CASSFGRNEQFF.

The genes are TRBV4-2 and TRBJ1-4; 7 bases map to TRBD1. Germline CDR1 is LGHNA and CDR2 is YNFKEQ. Losses at the gene ends were 0 bases for V and 0 bases for J; bases not matched to a gene: 1. The CDR3 is 16 residues long. The CDR3 nucleotides read TGTGCCAGCAGCCAAGAAACAGGGGCAACTAATGAAAAACTGTTTTTT. Protein product: CASSQETGATNEKLFF.

The chain carries TRBV13 and TRBJ2-1; D uncertain. This CDR3 has 13 amino acids. Trimming took off 1 base at V and 8 bases at J, with 9 bases between the two ends. Looked up from germline, CDR1 is PRHDT and CDR2 is FYEKMQ (reference sequence). CDR3 loop: CASSLAGLDEQFF. DNA for the CDR3: TGTGCCAGCAGCTTAGCTGGCCTGGATGAGCAGTTCTTC. Full variable domain (outside the CDR3, taken from reference TRBV13 and TRBJ2-1): AAGVIQSPRHLIKEKRETATLKCYPIPRHDTVYWYQQGPGQDPQFLISFYEKMQSDKGSIPDRFSAQQFSDYHSELNMSSLELGDSALYFCASSLAGLDEQFFGPGTRLTVL.

The chain is built from TRBV7-6 and TRBJ2-3; 8 bases map to TRBD1. The germline gives CDR1 SGHVS, CDR2 FNYEAQ. The V gene end was trimmed by 2 bases and the J gene end by 1 base; junction bases not matched to a gene: 14. The CDR3 is 19 residues long. CDR3 residues: CASSLTGTGDYLGTDTQYF. Here the CDR3 DNA reads TGTGCCAGCAGCTTAACCGGGACAGGCGATTATCTCGGCACAGATACGCAGTATTTT.

This chain connects TRBV20-1 to TRBJ2-7; D remains unclear. The CDR3 contains 14 residues. Trimming took 0 bases from V and 0 from J, leaving 9 bases between them. Germline lookup yields CDR1 DFQATT and CDR2 SNEGSKA (reference sequence). DNA for the CDR3: TGCAGTGCTAGAGACTGGAGTATCTCCTACGAGCAGTACTTC. Translation: CSARDWSISYEQYF.

The V call is TRBV28, the J call TRBJ2-5; D may be TRBD1 (5 bases). V lost 1 base and J 0 bases, leaving 9 bases between the germline ends. The CDR3 totals 15 residues. Germline CDR1 MDHEN, CDR2 SYDVKM. In DNA form, the CDR3 reads TGTGCCAGCAGTTTATCCTCAGGGAACCAAGAGACCCAGTACTTC. It is translated as CASSLSSGNQETQYF.

In this sample, this clonotype turned up a few times. This chain uses TRBV11-1 with TRBJ1-4; 8 bases match TRBD1. The CDR3 loop spans 19 amino acids. The ends lost 4 bases at V and 3 bases at J; junction bases unmatched: 16. Germline CDR1 is SGHAT and CDR2 is FQDESV (reference sequence). This CDR3 is CASSWGQALRLSANEKLFF. The CDR3 region has the DNA TGTGCCAGCAGCTGGGGACAGGCGTTGCGGCTTTCGGCTAATGAAAAACTGTTTTTT.